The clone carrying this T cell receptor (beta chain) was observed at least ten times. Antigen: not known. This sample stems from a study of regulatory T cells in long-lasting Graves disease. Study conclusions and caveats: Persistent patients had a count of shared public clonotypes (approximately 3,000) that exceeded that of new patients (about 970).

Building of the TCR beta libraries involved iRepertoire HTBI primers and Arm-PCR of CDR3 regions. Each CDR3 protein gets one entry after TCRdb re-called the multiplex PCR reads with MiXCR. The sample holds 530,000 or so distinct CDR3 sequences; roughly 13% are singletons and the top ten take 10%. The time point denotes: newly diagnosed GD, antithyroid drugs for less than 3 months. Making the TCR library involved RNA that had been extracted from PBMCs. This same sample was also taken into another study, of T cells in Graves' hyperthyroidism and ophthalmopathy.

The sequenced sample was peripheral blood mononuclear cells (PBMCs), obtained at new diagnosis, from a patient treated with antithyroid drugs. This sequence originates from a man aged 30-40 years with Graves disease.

CDR3 sequence: CASSAGTANTEAFF. CDR3 bases: TGTGCCAGCAGTGCGGGGACGGCGAACACTGAAGCTTTCTTT. The chain combines TRBV12-3 or TRBV12-4 with TRBJ1-1; D is possibly TRBD1 (5 bases). Between the trimmed V and J ends, which lost 5 bases and 1 base, there was a span of 11 bases. The CDR3 has 14 residues.